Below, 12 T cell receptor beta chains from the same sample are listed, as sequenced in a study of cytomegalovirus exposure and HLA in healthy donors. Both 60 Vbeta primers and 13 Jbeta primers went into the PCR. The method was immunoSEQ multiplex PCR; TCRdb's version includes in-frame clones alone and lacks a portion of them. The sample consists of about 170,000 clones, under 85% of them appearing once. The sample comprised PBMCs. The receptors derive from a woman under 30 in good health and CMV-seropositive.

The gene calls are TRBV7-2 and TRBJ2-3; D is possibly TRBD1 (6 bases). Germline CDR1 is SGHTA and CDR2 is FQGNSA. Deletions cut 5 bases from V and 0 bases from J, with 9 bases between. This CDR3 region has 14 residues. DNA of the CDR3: TGTGCCAGCAGCAACAGGGCGAGCACAGATACGCAGTATTTT. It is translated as CASSNRASTDTQYF.

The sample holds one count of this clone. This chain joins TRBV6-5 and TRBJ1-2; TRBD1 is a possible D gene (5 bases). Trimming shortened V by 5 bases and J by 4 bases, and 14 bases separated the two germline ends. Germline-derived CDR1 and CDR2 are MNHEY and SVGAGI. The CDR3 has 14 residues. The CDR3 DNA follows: TGTGCCAGCAGTGCCGGTGGGGGGATCTATGGCTACACCTTC. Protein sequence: CASSAGGGIYGYTF.

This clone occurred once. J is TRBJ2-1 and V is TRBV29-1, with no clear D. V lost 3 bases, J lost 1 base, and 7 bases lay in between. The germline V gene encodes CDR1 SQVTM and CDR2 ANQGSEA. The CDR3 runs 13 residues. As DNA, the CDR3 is TGCAGCGTTGATAACAGATCCTACAATGAGCAGTTCTTC. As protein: CSVDNRSYNEQFF.

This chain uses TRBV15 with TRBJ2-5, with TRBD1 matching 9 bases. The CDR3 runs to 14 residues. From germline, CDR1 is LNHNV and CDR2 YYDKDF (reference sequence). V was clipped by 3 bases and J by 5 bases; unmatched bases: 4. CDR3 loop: CATSRGQGIETQYF. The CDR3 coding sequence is TGTGCCACCAGCAGGGGACAGGGCATCGAGACCCAGTACTTC.

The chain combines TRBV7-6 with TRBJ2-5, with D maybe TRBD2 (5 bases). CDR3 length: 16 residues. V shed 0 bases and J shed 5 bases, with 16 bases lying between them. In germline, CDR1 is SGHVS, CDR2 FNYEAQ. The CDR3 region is CASSLAGTGSMETQYF. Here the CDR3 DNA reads TGTGCCAGCAGCTTAGCGGGCACGGGGAGCATGGAGACCCAGTACTTC.

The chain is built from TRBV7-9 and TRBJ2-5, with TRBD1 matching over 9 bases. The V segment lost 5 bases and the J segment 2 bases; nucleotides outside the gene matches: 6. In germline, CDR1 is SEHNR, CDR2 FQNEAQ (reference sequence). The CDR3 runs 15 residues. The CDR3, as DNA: TGTGCCAGCAGCCCCTGGACAGGGGAACAAGAGACCCAGTACTTC. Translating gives CASSPWTGEQETQYF.

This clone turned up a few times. CDR3 amino acids: CASRDTQFSGETQYF. The DNA of the CDR3 is TGTGCCAGCCGGGACACCCAATTCTCCGGGGAGACCCAGTACTTC. V gene TRBV2 combines with J gene TRBJ2-5, with D possibly matching TRBD1 (6 bases). Trimming pared 8 bases from V and 5 bases from J, leaving 21 bases between. The CDR3 is 15 amino acids. Germline V lookup: CDR1 SNHLY, CDR2 FYNNEI.

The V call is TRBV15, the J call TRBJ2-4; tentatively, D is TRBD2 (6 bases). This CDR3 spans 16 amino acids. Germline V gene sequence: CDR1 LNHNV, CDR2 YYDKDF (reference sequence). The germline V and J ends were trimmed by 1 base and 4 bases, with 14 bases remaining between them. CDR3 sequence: CATSRGWGEIKNIQYF. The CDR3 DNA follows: TGTGCCACCAGCAGAGGGTGGGGGGAAATTAAAAACATTCAGTACTTC.

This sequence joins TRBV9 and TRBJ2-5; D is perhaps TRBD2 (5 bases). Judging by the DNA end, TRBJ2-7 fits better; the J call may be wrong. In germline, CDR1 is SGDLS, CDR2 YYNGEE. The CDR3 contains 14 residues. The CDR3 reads CASSVFGEKSEQYF. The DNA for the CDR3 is TGTGCCAGCAGCGTATTCGGGGAAAAAAGCGAGCAGTACTTC.

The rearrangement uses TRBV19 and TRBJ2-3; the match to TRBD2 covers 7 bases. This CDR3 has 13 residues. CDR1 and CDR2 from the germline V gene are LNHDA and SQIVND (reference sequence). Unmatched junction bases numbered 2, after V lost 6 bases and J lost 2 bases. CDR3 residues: CASRGGVTDTQYF. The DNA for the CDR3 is TGTGCCAGTAGGGGGGGGGTCACAGATACGCAGTATTTT.

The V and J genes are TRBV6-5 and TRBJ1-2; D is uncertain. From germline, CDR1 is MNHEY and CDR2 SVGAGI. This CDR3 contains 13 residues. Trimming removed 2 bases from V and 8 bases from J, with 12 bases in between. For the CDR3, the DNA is TGTGCCAGCAGTTACGGGCTCCTCCGGGGCTACACCTTC. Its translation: CASSYGLLRGYTF.

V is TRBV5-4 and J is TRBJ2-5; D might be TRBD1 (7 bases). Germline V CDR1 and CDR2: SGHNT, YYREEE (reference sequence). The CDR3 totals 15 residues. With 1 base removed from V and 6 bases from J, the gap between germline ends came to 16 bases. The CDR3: CASSLSAGGRQTQYF. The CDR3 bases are TGTGCCAGCAGCTTGTCGGCAGGGGGGAGGCAGACCCAGTACTTC.